This T cell receptor beta chain was identified in a study of T cell repertoires in cytomegalovirus infection. Turning to the study itself: Selection of CMV epitopes for the study included recently identified HLA-C-restricted and well-studied HLA-B-restricted ones. From public TCR beta signatures came an indication of both CMV infection and matching HLA type.

The CDR3 totals 13 residues. Germline values: CDR1 LNHDA, CDR2 SQIVND (reference sequence). With 4 bases removed from V and 4 bases from J, the gap between germline ends came to 8 bases. This clonotype was seen a few times. The target antigen is unknown. Findings and caveats of the study: The cumulative frequency of public TCR beta families identified carriers of CMV plus the relevant HLA. CMV-specific TCR beta clonotypes restricted by HLA-C were the ones dominating the ex vivo response.

TCRdb analysed the reads with MiXCR anew, one entry per CDR3 protein. The sample lists around 360,000 distinct CDR3 sequences, nearly 35% seen once, with about 13% in the top ten. The chain is built from TRBV19 and TRBJ1-5, with D hard to call. Source: cultured PBMCs, taken from culture after CMV antigen stimulation. The TCR comes from a human donor in good health (CMV status not recorded). Some clones in this sample may be carry-over from other donors' samples. CDR3 protein: CASSTTRNQPQHF. CDR3 bases: TGTGCCAGTAGTACGACAAGAAATCAGCCCCAGCATTTT. Drawing the rest from reference TRBV19 and TRBJ1-5, the complete variable domain is DGGITQSPKYLFRKEGQNVTLSCEQNLNHDAMYWYRQDPGQGLRLIYYSQIVNDFQKGDIAEGYSVSREKKESFPLTVTSAQKNPTAFYLCASSTTRNQPQHFGDGTRLSIL.